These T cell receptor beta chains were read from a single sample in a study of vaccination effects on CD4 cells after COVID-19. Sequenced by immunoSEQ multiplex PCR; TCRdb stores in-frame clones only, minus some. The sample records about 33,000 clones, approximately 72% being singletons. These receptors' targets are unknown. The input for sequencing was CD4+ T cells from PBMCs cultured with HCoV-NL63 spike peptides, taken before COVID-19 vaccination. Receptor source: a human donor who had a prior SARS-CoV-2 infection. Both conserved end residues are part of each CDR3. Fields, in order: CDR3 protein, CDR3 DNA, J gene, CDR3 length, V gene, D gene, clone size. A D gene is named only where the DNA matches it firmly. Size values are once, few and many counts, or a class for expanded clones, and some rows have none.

cdr3_aa: CAIRLAGDTDTQYF
cdr3_nt: TGTGCCATCAGACTAGCGGGGGACACAGATACGCAGTATTTT
j_call: TRBJ2-3
cdr3_length: 14
v_call: TRBV10-3
d_call: TRBD2
clone_size: .

cdr3_aa: CASSLVGGGSNEQFF
cdr3_nt: TGTGCCAGCAGCTTAGTAGGTGGGGGGAGCAATGAGCAGTTCTTC
j_call: TRBJ2-1
cdr3_length: 15
v_call: TRBV11-3
d_call: .
clone_size: .

cdr3_aa: CASSLPGPQETQYF
cdr3_nt: TGTGCCAGCTCGCTCCCGGGACCTCAAGAGACCCAGTACTTC
j_call: TRBJ2-5
cdr3_length: 14
v_call: TRBV18
d_call: .
clone_size: .

cdr3_aa: CASSYGRGLRAFF
cdr3_nt: TGTGCCAGCAGTTATGGAAGGGGACTAAGAGCTTTCTTT
j_call: TRBJ1-1
cdr3_length: 13
v_call: TRBV6-5
d_call: .
clone_size: .

cdr3_aa: CASSLGGTDTQYF
cdr3_nt: TGTGCCAGCAGCCTAGGGGGCACAGATACGCAGTATTTT
j_call: TRBJ2-3
cdr3_length: 13
v_call: TRBV14
d_call: .
clone_size: .

cdr3_aa: CASSSQGREKLFF
cdr3_nt: TGTGCCAGTAGTTCCCAGGGGCGTGAAAAACTGTTTTTT
j_call: TRBJ1-4
cdr3_length: 13
v_call: TRBV19
d_call: .
clone_size: few

cdr3_aa: CASTPSGQYNEQFF
cdr3_nt: TGTGCCAGCACCCCCTCGGGGCAATACAATGAGCAGTTCTTC
j_call: TRBJ2-1
cdr3_length: 14
v_call: TRBV7-9
d_call: .
clone_size: .

cdr3_aa: CASSQVGGITYEQYF
cdr3_nt: TGTGCCAGCAGCCAAGTCGGGGGGATCACCTACGAGCAGTACTTC
j_call: TRBJ2-7
cdr3_length: 15
v_call: TRBV3-1/TRBV3-2
d_call: TRBD2
clone_size: .

cdr3_aa: CASRTPTDTQYF
cdr3_nt: TGTGCCAGCAGGACCCCCACAGATACGCAGTATTTT
j_call: TRBJ2-3
cdr3_length: 12
v_call: TRBV2
d_call: .
clone_size: .

cdr3_aa: CASSQGDTGQYF
cdr3_nt: TGTGCCAGCAGCCAAGGTGATACGGGGCAGTACTTC
j_call: TRBJ2-7
cdr3_length: 12
v_call: TRBV3-1/TRBV3-2
d_call: .
clone_size: .

cdr3_aa: CASSLGQVTAYGYTF
cdr3_nt: TGCGCCAGCAGCTTGGGTCAGGTGACAGCCTATGGCTACACCTTC
j_call: TRBJ1-2
cdr3_length: 15
v_call: TRBV5-1
d_call: .
clone_size: .

cdr3_aa: CAISSAGGHKNTEAFF
cdr3_nt: TGTGCCATCAGTTCGGCAGGGGGCCATAAGAACACTGAAGCTTTCTTT
j_call: TRBJ1-1
cdr3_length: 16
v_call: TRBV10-3
d_call: TRBD1
clone_size: few

cdr3_aa: CASGFWGSEAFF
cdr3_nt: TGTGCTAGTGGTTTTTGGGGCAGTGAAGCTTTCTTT
j_call: TRBJ1-1
cdr3_length: 12
v_call: TRBV12-5
d_call: .
clone_size: .

cdr3_aa: CASSIVAGGYGYTF
cdr3_nt: TGTGCCAGTAGTATAGTCGCAGGGGGCTATGGCTACACCTTC
j_call: TRBJ1-2
cdr3_length: 14
v_call: TRBV19
d_call: TRBD1
clone_size: once

cdr3_aa: CAWTRTGGLGEQYF
cdr3_nt: TGTGCCTGGACCCGGACAGGGGGCTTGGGCGAGCAGTACTTC
j_call: TRBJ2-7
cdr3_length: 14
v_call: TRBV30
d_call: TRBD1
clone_size: .

cdr3_aa: CASSLGQGTDTQYF
cdr3_nt: TGTGCCAGCAGCTTAGGCCAGGGCACAGATACGCAGTATTTT
j_call: TRBJ2-3
cdr3_length: 14
v_call: TRBV7-2
d_call: .
clone_size: .

cdr3_aa: CASRPGGAGRDEQFF
cdr3_nt: TGTGCCAGCAGACCAGGGGGCGCGGGTAGGGATGAGCAGTTCTTC
j_call: TRBJ2-1
cdr3_length: 15
v_call: TRBV27
d_call: TRBD1
clone_size: .

cdr3_aa: CASSEGTGWSYGYTF
cdr3_nt: TGTGCCAGCAGTGAAGGGACAGGATGGAGCTATGGCTACACCTTC
j_call: TRBJ1-2
cdr3_length: 15
v_call: TRBV2
d_call: TRBD1
clone_size: few

cdr3_aa: CASSLGGNTEAFF
cdr3_nt: TGCGCCAGCAGCTTGGGGGGGAACACTGAAGCTTTCTTT
j_call: TRBJ1-1
cdr3_length: 13
v_call: TRBV5-1
d_call: .
clone_size: .

cdr3_aa: CAWSMRTAGEQYF
cdr3_nt: TGTGCCTGGAGCATGAGGACCGCGGGCGAGCAGTACTTC
j_call: TRBJ2-7
cdr3_length: 13
v_call: TRBV30
d_call: .
clone_size: few

cdr3_aa: CASSPTGTYEQYF
cdr3_nt: TGTGCCAGCAGCCCGACAGGTACCTACGAGCAGTACTTC
j_call: TRBJ2-7
cdr3_length: 13
v_call: TRBV3-1/TRBV3-2
d_call: .
clone_size: .

cdr3_aa: CASTEGRQGHQPQHF
cdr3_nt: TGTGCCAGTACGGAGGGGAGACAGGGCCATCAGCCCCAGCATTTT
j_call: TRBJ1-5
cdr3_length: 15
v_call: TRBV19
d_call: TRBD1
clone_size: .

cdr3_aa: CASRSTGHPYNEQFF
cdr3_nt: TGTGCCAGCAGGTCGACGGGACACCCCTACAATGAGCAGTTCTTC
j_call: TRBJ2-1
cdr3_length: 15
v_call: TRBV7-9
d_call: .
clone_size: .

cdr3_aa: CASSSTSGSSGSSYEQYF
cdr3_nt: TGTGCCAGCAGCTCGACTAGCGGGAGTTCGGGGAGCTCCTACGAGCAGTACTTC
j_call: TRBJ2-7
cdr3_length: 18
v_call: TRBV7-2
d_call: TRBD2
clone_size: .

cdr3_aa: CASSYILGQGYPGELFF
cdr3_nt: TGTGCCAGCAGTTACATCTTGGGACAGGGGTACCCCGGGGAGCTGTTTTTT
j_call: TRBJ2-2
cdr3_length: 17
v_call: TRBV6-2/TRBV6-3
d_call: TRBD1
clone_size: .

cdr3_aa: CASSRTGDNEQFF
cdr3_nt: TGTGCCAGCTCCCGGACAGGGGACAATGAGCAGTTCTTC
j_call: TRBJ2-1
cdr3_length: 13
v_call: TRBV18
d_call: TRBD1
clone_size: medium-sized

cdr3_aa: CASSSKTGVEAFF
cdr3_nt: TGTGCCAGCAGTTCCAAGACAGGGGTCGAAGCTTTCTTT
j_call: TRBJ1-1
cdr3_length: 13
v_call: TRBV6-5
d_call: TRBD1
clone_size: .

cdr3_aa: CASSEGPGRLETQYF
cdr3_nt: TGTGCCAGCAGCGAGGGCCCCGGACGTTTAGAGACCCAGTACTTC
j_call: TRBJ2-5
cdr3_length: 15
v_call: TRBV6-5
d_call: .
clone_size: .

cdr3_aa: CASSLPGGETQYF
cdr3_nt: TGCGCCAGCAGCCTCCCGGGCGGGGAGACCCAGTACTTC
j_call: TRBJ2-5
cdr3_length: 13
v_call: TRBV5-1
d_call: .
clone_size: .

cdr3_aa: CASSRGPAYEQYF
cdr3_nt: TGTGCCAGCAGTCGGGGGCCTGCCTACGAGCAGTACTTC
j_call: TRBJ2-7
cdr3_length: 13
v_call: TRBV5-8
d_call: .
clone_size: .

cdr3_aa: CASRLNIGHTQYF
cdr3_nt: TGTGCCAGCAGACTGAATATTGGGCATACGCAGTATTTT
j_call: TRBJ2-3
cdr3_length: 13
v_call: TRBV28
d_call: .
clone_size: .

cdr3_aa: CASSSTTDPYEQYF
cdr3_nt: TGTGCCAGCAGTTCCACGACGGACCCCTACGAGCAGTACTTC
j_call: TRBJ2-7
cdr3_length: 14
v_call: TRBV27
d_call: .
clone_size: few

cdr3_aa: CSFGREVRHEQFF
cdr3_nt: TGCAGCTTTGGGAGGGAGGTTAGGCATGAGCAGTTCTTC
j_call: TRBJ2-1
cdr3_length: 13
v_call: TRBV29-1
d_call: TRBD2
clone_size: .

cdr3_aa: CASSELWGTDTQYF
cdr3_nt: TGTGCCAGCAGTGAACTTTGGGGCACAGATACGCAGTATTTT
j_call: TRBJ2-3
cdr3_length: 14
v_call: TRBV6-1
d_call: .
clone_size: .

cdr3_aa: CASSPFPDTQYF
cdr3_nt: TGTGCCAGCAGCCCTTTCCCAGATACGCAGTATTTT
j_call: TRBJ2-3
cdr3_length: 12
v_call: TRBV12-3/TRBV12-4
d_call: .
clone_size: .

cdr3_aa: CASSLSGRSYNEQFF
cdr3_nt: TGTGCCAGCAGCCTAAGCGGGAGATCCTACAATGAGCAGTTCTTC
j_call: TRBJ2-1
cdr3_length: 15
v_call: TRBV5-4
d_call: TRBD2
clone_size: .

cdr3_aa: CASSSTSRVSYNEQFF
cdr3_nt: TGTGCCAGCAGCTCAACCTCCCGAGTCTCCTACAATGAGCAGTTCTTC
j_call: TRBJ2-1
cdr3_length: 16
v_call: TRBV7-2
d_call: .
clone_size: .

cdr3_aa: CASSMTSTSYEQYF
cdr3_nt: TGTGCCAGCAGCATGACTAGCACCTCCTACGAGCAGTACTTC
j_call: TRBJ2-7
cdr3_length: 14
v_call: TRBV5-5
d_call: TRBD2
clone_size: .

cdr3_aa: CASSRTSGRLATDTQYF
cdr3_nt: TGTGCCAGCAGTCGAACTAGCGGGAGGTTGGCTACAGATACGCAGTATTTT
j_call: TRBJ2-3
cdr3_length: 17
v_call: TRBV6-6
d_call: TRBD2
clone_size: .

cdr3_aa: CASSRGWTGLSDEKLFF
cdr3_nt: TGTGCCAGCTCCCGAGGTTGGACAGGGTTGTCGGATGAAAAACTGTTTTTT
j_call: TRBJ1-4
cdr3_length: 17
v_call: TRBV5-6
d_call: TRBD1
clone_size: .

cdr3_aa: CASSRTADRDRGYGYTF
cdr3_nt: TGTGCCAGCAGTCGTACGGCTGATCGGGACAGGGGCTATGGCTACACCTTC
j_call: TRBJ1-2
cdr3_length: 17
v_call: TRBV3-1/TRBV3-2
d_call: TRBD1
clone_size: .

cdr3_aa: CASSQEGEGTGTF
cdr3_nt: TGCGCCAGCAGCCAAGAGGGCGAGGGGACGGGCACCTTC
j_call: TRBJ1-2
cdr3_length: 13
v_call: TRBV4-1
d_call: .
clone_size: .

cdr3_aa: CASTLRQNTEAFF
cdr3_nt: TGTGCCAGCACCCTGCGACAGAACACTGAAGCTTTCTTT
j_call: TRBJ1-1
cdr3_length: 13
v_call: TRBV7-8
d_call: .
clone_size: few

cdr3_aa: CAWSVRGRNNQPQHF
cdr3_nt: TGTGCCTGGAGTGTACGGGGACGGAACAATCAGCCCCAGCATTTT
j_call: TRBJ1-5
cdr3_length: 15
v_call: TRBV30
d_call: .
clone_size: .

cdr3_aa: CASTPHRGGLGYGYTF
cdr3_nt: TGTGCCAGTACCCCCCATCGGGGAGGGCTAGGGTATGGCTACACCTTC
j_call: TRBJ1-2
cdr3_length: 16
v_call: TRBV19
d_call: .
clone_size: .

cdr3_aa: CAWSVTSGNTIYF
cdr3_nt: TGTGCCTGGAGTGTCACCTCTGGAAACACCATATATTTT
j_call: TRBJ1-3
cdr3_length: 13
v_call: TRBV30
d_call: .
clone_size: many

cdr3_aa: CATSRVVSNTGELFF
cdr3_nt: TGTGCCACCAGCAGAGTTGTCTCGAACACCGGGGAGCTGTTTTTT
j_call: TRBJ2-2
cdr3_length: 15
v_call: TRBV15
d_call: .
clone_size: .

cdr3_aa: CASSLDSFGTGELFF
cdr3_nt: TGCGCCAGCAGCCTCGACTCCTTTGGGACCGGGGAGCTGTTTTTT
j_call: TRBJ2-2
cdr3_length: 15
v_call: TRBV5-1
d_call: .
clone_size: .

cdr3_aa: CASSQVAEIEPQHF
cdr3_nt: TGTGCCAGCAGCCAAGTCGCGGAGATTGAACCCCAGCATTTT
j_call: TRBJ1-5
cdr3_length: 14
v_call: TRBV4-2
d_call: .
clone_size: .

cdr3_aa: CASSPRIGNYGYTF
cdr3_nt: TGTGCCAGCAGTCCGCGGATTGGGAACTATGGCTACACCTTC
j_call: TRBJ1-2
cdr3_length: 14
v_call: TRBV7-9
d_call: .
clone_size: large

cdr3_aa: CASSKVTGLNYGYTF
cdr3_nt: TGTGCCAGCAGCAAAGTGACAGGGCTAAACTATGGCTACACCTTC
j_call: TRBJ1-2
cdr3_length: 15
v_call: TRBV21-1
d_call: .
clone_size: .

cdr3_aa: CAITREQGTGYGYTF
cdr3_nt: TGTGCCATCACCCGAGAACAGGGAACTGGTTATGGCTACACCTTC
j_call: TRBJ1-2
cdr3_length: 15
v_call: TRBV10-3
d_call: .
clone_size: .

cdr3_aa: CASSYYSHYEQYF
cdr3_nt: TGTGCCAGCAGTTACTACAGTCACTACGAGCAGTACTTC
j_call: TRBJ2-7
cdr3_length: 13
v_call: TRBV12-3/TRBV12-4
d_call: .
clone_size: .

cdr3_aa: CASSASGRASGEQYF
cdr3_nt: TGTGCCAGCAGCGCTAGCGGGAGGGCCTCGGGCGAGCAGTACTTC
j_call: TRBJ2-7
cdr3_length: 15
v_call: TRBV28
d_call: TRBD2
clone_size: .

cdr3_aa: CASSLGGSGQPQHF
cdr3_nt: TGTGCCAGCAGCTTAGGGGGAAGTGGTCAGCCCCAGCATTTT
j_call: TRBJ1-5
cdr3_length: 14
v_call: TRBV7-8
d_call: .
clone_size: .

cdr3_aa: CAIKSGLAGGDTQYF
cdr3_nt: TGTGCCATCAAGTCGGGGCTAGCGGGTGGGGATACGCAGTATTTT
j_call: TRBJ2-3
cdr3_length: 15
v_call: TRBV10-3
d_call: TRBD2
clone_size: .

cdr3_aa: CASSLVQGSSTDTQYF
cdr3_nt: TGCGCCAGCAGCTTGGTCCAGGGATCTAGCACAGATACGCAGTATTTT
j_call: TRBJ2-3
cdr3_length: 16
v_call: TRBV5-1
d_call: .
clone_size: .